The clone carrying this TCR beta chain was found a few times. Primed by a sample-barcoded 5' primer and a J-beta primer mix, a second PCR proceeded for 7 to 11 cycles. TCRdb independently ran MiXCR on the 5' RACE reads; one entry per CDR3 protein. The sample carries some 850,000 distinct CDR3 sequences, around 25% recorded once. These data belong to a study of blood T cells in healthy people across ages. The V end was cut by 6 bases, the J end by 6 bases, with 14 bases between. The CDR3 loop spans 13 amino acids. This same sample was also part of a study on T cells of mothers and their children.

The sample comprised blood. The V and J genes are TRBV12-3 or TRBV12-4 and TRBJ1-2; a weak D match, TRBD1 (5 bases). The receptor was derived from a boy aged 10-17 years in good health. CDR3 DNA: TGTGCCAGCAGCCTGGGCAGGGTGGATGGCTACACCTTC. Amino acid sequence: CASSLGRVDGYTF.